Presented here are 23 T cell receptor beta chains from one specimen sequenced in a study of post-analysis software for immune sequencing data. Which antigens these TCRs recognize remains unknown. Study observations and caveats: Patients had higher frequencies than controls of about five TRBV segments, including TRBV5-6, TRBV5-1 and TRBV20-1.

Unique-molecular-identifier-tagged TCR beta cDNA libraries were used. TCRdb recomputed calls from the PCR reads with MiXCR, one row per CDR3 protein. The repertoire holds approximately 770,000 distinct CDR3 sequences, 46% seen once, with roughly 5% in the top ten. The specimen sequenced was blood. The receptor set was obtained from a girl under 18 with multiple sclerosis.

The chain has TRBV29-1 and TRBJ1-1; the D gene is possibly TRBD1 (5 bases). Trimming pared 3 bases from V and 2 bases from J, leaving 13 bases between. The germline gives CDR1 SQVTM, CDR2 ANQGSEA. This CDR3 has 14 residues. CDR3 residues: CSVDPRDPNTEAFF. CDR3 in DNA: TGCAGCGTTGATCCGAGGGACCCCAACACTGAAGCTTTCTTT. The entire variable domain, with the rest obtained from reference TRBV29-1 and TRBJ1-1, is as follows: SAVISQKPSRDICQRGTSLTIQCQVDSQVTMMFWYRQQPGQSLTLIATANQGSEATYESGFVIDKFPISRPNLTFSTLTVSNMSPEDSSIYLCSVDPRDPNTEAFFGQGTRLTVV.

Regarding this clonotype: One base away lies a much larger clone, so this may be a sequencing read error. This sequence joins TRBV10-2 and TRBJ2-5, with D possibly TRBD1 on 5 matching bases. The V end was cut by 3 bases, the J end by 5 bases, with 10 bases between. Germline values: CDR1 WSHSY, CDR2 SAAADI. The CDR3 loop spans 13 amino acids. The CDR3 protein is CASSDRAWETQYF. The DNA of the CDR3 is TGCGCCAGCAGTGACAGGGCGTGGGAGACCCAGTACTTC.

This chain connects TRBV30 to TRBJ2-7, with a tentative D call TRBD2 (6 bases). The J call could be wrong; TRBJ2-5 is a better fit for the DNA end. Germline CDR1 GTSNPN, CDR2 SVGIG (reference sequence). CDR3 length: 14 residues. The CDR3 nucleotides read TGTGCCTGGAGTCTCTTCGGAGGGCGAGAGACCCAGTACTTC. Translation: CAWSLFGGRETQYF.

The J gene is TRBJ1-2, the V gene TRBV20-1, with TRBD1 matching over 8 bases. This CDR3 comprises 15 residues. Germline CDR1 reads DFQATT; CDR2 reads SNEGSKA (reference sequence). V lost 4 bases to trimming and J lost 0 bases; unmatched junction nucleotides: 7. The CDR3 DNA reads TGCAGTGCTATCGACAGGGGAAGAACTAACTATGGCTACACCTTC. Its translation is CSAIDRGRTNYGYTF.

The genes are TRBV4-1 and TRBJ2-5; D is uncertain. Germline values: CDR1 MGHRA, CDR2 YSYEKL. With 0 bases removed from V and 6 bases from J, the gap between germline ends came to 8 bases. CDR3 size: 13 residues. Here the CDR3 DNA reads TGCGCCAGCAGCCAAGATGGAGTTCAGACCCAGTACTTC. Its protein product is CASSQDGVQTQYF.

A note on this clonotype: The junction departs from the called germline gene at one end, perhaps through a read error. This rearrangement joins TRBV7-7 to TRBJ2-1; no reliable D call. From germline, CDR1 is SSHAT and CDR2 FNYEAQ (reference sequence). This CDR3 region has 13 residues. CDR3 DNA sequence: TGTGCTAGCAGCACTGAAGGTGGCAATGAGCAGTTCTTC. Its protein is CASSTEGGNEQFF.

J is TRBJ2-3 and V is TRBV12-3 or TRBV12-4; D is perhaps TRBD2 (5 bases). The V gene lost 6 bases and the J gene lost 3 bases, with 19 bases spanning the gap. The CDR3 is 16 amino acids. The DNA for the CDR3 is TGTGCCAGCAGCCCGCCCACTAGGGCCGCGACAGATACGCAGTATTTT. Translation: CASSPPTRAATDTQYF.

The chain is built from TRBV11-2 and TRBJ2-7; a weak D match, TRBD1 (6 bases). This CDR3 comprises 13 residues. V was clipped by 0 bases and J by 8 bases, with 11 bases between them. The germline V gene encodes CDR1 SGHAT and CDR2 FQNNGV. The DNA for the CDR3 is TGTGCCAGCAGCTTAGACTCAGGGGACCAGCAGTACTTC. Its protein is CASSLDSGDQQYF.

This chain links TRBV9 with TRBJ2-3; maybe TRBD2 (5 bases). The length of the CDR3 is 15 residues. Germline loops: CDR1 SGDLS, CDR2 YYNGEE. V lost 0 bases and J 4 bases, leaving 12 bases between the germline ends. The CDR3 sequence is CASSVDSGISDTQYF. The CDR3, as DNA: TGTGCCAGCAGCGTAGATTCGGGGATATCAGATACGCAGTATTTT.

This chain links TRBV2 with TRBJ2-5; D remains ambiguous. This CDR3 has 10 amino acids. Deletions cut 1 base from V and 12 bases from J, with 6 bases between. In germline, CDR1 is SNHLY, CDR2 FYNNEI. The CDR3 nucleotides are TGTGCCAGCAGTGAAGGAAACAAGTACTTC. Its translation is CASSEGNKYF.

The rearrangement joins TRBV2 to TRBJ1-2; no clear D. The CDR3 has 12 amino acids. CDR1 SNHLY and CDR2 FYNNEI come from the germline V gene. V lost 6 bases, J lost 0 bases, and 5 bases lay in between. The CDR3 is CASRASNYGYTF. The CDR3 DNA sequence: TGTGCCAGCAGGGCGTCTAACTATGGCTACACCTTC.

Comments on this clonotype: The junction differs from germline at one of its ends, possibly a read error. The V call is TRBV28, the J call TRBJ2-1; 9 bases agree with TRBD1. The CDR3 has 13 residues. Germline assignment: CDR1 MDHEN and CDR2 SYDVKM. The CDR3 sequence: CAGRPGQGNEQFF. The CDR3 nucleotides read TGTGCCGGCAGACCGGGACAGGGCAATGAGCAGTTCTTC.

This rearrangement joins TRBV29-1 to TRBJ2-1; D unresolved. The length of the CDR3 is 12 residues. Trimming left V 0 bases short and J 8 bases short, with 8 bases between. CDR1 and CDR2 from the germline V gene are SQVTM and ANQGSEA. In DNA form, the CDR3 reads TGCAGCGTTGAAGATCTAGGGTATGAGCAGTTCTTC. Translating it yields CSVEDLGYEQFF.

This clonotype was seen a handful of times. V usage is TRBV6-1 and J usage is TRBJ1-2; 9 nucleotides agree with TRBD1. From germline, CDR1 is MNHNS and CDR2 SASEGT. J was trimmed by 6 bases and V by 4 bases; bases with no gene match: 3. This CDR3 spans 13 amino acids. The CDR3 nucleotides are TGTGCCAGCAGTGGGACAGGGGTTGATGGCTACACCTTC. This codes for CASSGTGVDGYTF.

This clonotype was picked up a small number of times. This chain connects TRBV6-2 or TRBV6-3 to TRBJ2-1; D perhaps matches TRBD1 (5 bases). This CDR3 is 15 amino acids long. V was cut by 2 bases and J by 5 bases, with 13 bases left in between. Per germline, CDR1 MNHEY and CDR2 SVGEGT. CDR3 amino acids: CASSYDRKADNEQFF. The CDR3 DNA sequence: TGTGCCAGCAGTTACGACAGAAAGGCGGACAATGAGCAGTTCTTC.

The chain joins TRBV20-1 to TRBJ2-7; D not certain. The CDR3 loop spans 14 amino acids. Trimming left V 5 bases short and J 2 bases short, with 16 bases between. Germline CDR1 reads DFQATT; CDR2 reads SNEGSKA (reference sequence). CDR3 region: CSAQRWASAYEQYF. Here the CDR3 DNA reads TGCAGTGCTCAGAGGTGGGCCTCGGCCTACGAGCAGTACTTC.

The CDR3 sequence is CAWSVRRQAAYGYTF. DNA for the CDR3: TGTGCCTGGAGTGTACGGCGACAGGCAGCTTATGGCTACACCTTC. The J gene is TRBJ1-2, the V gene TRBV30; tentatively, D is TRBD1 (6 bases). Germline lookup yields CDR1 GTSNPN and CDR2 SVGIG (reference sequence). The CDR3 loop spans 15 amino acids. Between the trimmed V and J ends, which lost 0 bases and 5 bases, there was a span of 16 bases.

This clonotype was observed a few times. The V call is TRBV7-2, the J call TRBJ2-5; the match to TRBD2 covers 12 bases. Trimming removed 2 bases from V and 11 bases from J; junction bases left unmatched: 12. Germline V gives CDR1 SGHTA, CDR2 FQGNSA. The CDR3 totals 16 residues. CDR3 sequence reads: CASSLYLAGGGSEQYF. CDR3 nucleotides: TGTGCCAGCAGCTTATATCTAGCGGGAGGGGGTAGTGAGCAGTACTTC.

The gene calls are TRBV9 and TRBJ2-1, with 10 bases lining up with TRBD2. The length of the CDR3 is 17 residues. The germline CDR1 and CDR2 sequences are SGDLS and YYNGEE. J lost 4 bases, V lost 0 bases, and 7 bases had no gene match. Written as DNA, the CDR3 is TGTGCCAGCAGCGTAGGGTCTAGCGGGAGAGGGTACAATGAGCAGTTCTTC. Its protein is CASSVGSSGRGYNEQFF. The variable domain in full, with the rest retrieved from reference TRBV9 and TRBJ2-1, is DSGVTQTPKHLITATGQRVTLRCSPRSGDLSVYWYQQSLDQGLQFLIQYYNGEERAKGNILERFSAQQFPDLHSELNLSSLELGDSALYFCASSVGSSGRGYNEQFFGPGTRLTVL.

The rearrangement joins TRBV5-1 to TRBJ1-2, with D maybe TRBD1 (5 bases). Trimming pared 1 base from V and 8 bases from J, leaving 18 bases between. The length of the CDR3 is 15 residues. CDR1 SGHRS and CDR2 YFSETQ come from the germline V gene. In DNA form, the CDR3 reads TGCGCCAGCAGCTTGTACCCCGGGGCTGCGGGCGGCTACACCTTC. Translated: CASSLYPGAAGGYTF.

The chain is built from TRBV12-3 or TRBV12-4 and TRBJ1-1, with 9 bases lining up with TRBD1. V was clipped by 2 bases and J by 8 bases; unmatched bases: 9. The CDR3 extends over 15 amino acids. CDR3 region: CASSLSGTGIGEAFF. CDR3 sequence (DNA): TGTGCCAGCAGTTTATCCGGGACAGGGATTGGGGAAGCTTTCTTT.

This clonotype was seen more than once but under ten times. For the CDR3, the DNA is TGTGCCAGCAGTTCGCGACAGGGGAGGTGGGAGACCCAGTACTTC. Protein: CASSSRQGRWETQYF. The V gene is TRBV12-3 or TRBV12-4, the J gene TRBJ2-7, with 8 nucleotides matching TRBD1. The J call may be faulty, since TRBJ2-5 better matches the DNA end. This CDR3 contains 15 residues.

J is TRBJ2-1 and V is TRBV7-9; D unresolved. The CDR3 consists of 11 residues. Germline CDR1 reads SEHNR; CDR2 reads FQNEAQ (reference sequence). For the CDR3, the DNA is TGTGCAGCTGGTTCCTACAATGAGCAGTTCTTC. It is translated as CAAGSYNEQFF.